This paragraph covers one T cell receptor beta chain sequence. It has no known antigen specificity. Sequence at one end of the junction differs from germline and may be a read error. The sample is drawn from a study of T cells in Graves' hyperthyroidism and ophthalmopathy (dated by TCRdb to about 2019). For context, the study as a whole: Peripheral blood samples were taken at initial diagnosis, before any treatment was given. To identify distinguishing TCR V-J signatures, a discovery cohort of around 100 patients was used, comprising some 45 with Graves' ophthalmopathy and roughly 60 with stable Graves' hyperthyroidism. Prospective prediction of ophthalmopathy was tested in an independent validation cohort of about 19 hyperthyroidism patients and 17 patients who later progressed to ophthalmopathy. The 85 to 100 discovery patients were divided at random into training and test sets in a 7:3 ratio. The study also compared thyroid tissue and blood T-cell repertoires from 6 or 7 Graves' hyperthyroidism patients. Once sampling was done, hyperthyroidism patients were given methimazole at a starting dose of 30 mg daily, whereas ophthalmopathy patients were given high-dose intravenous methylprednisolone. The paper describes TCR Vbeta CDR3 sequencing of more than 120 peripheral blood samples, made up of 40 to 45 ophthalmopathy patients, over 70 hyperthyroidism patients and roughly 17 progressor patients.

TCR beta CDR3 regions were amplified from RNA transcripts. The TCR CDR3 was subjected to a first round of RT-PCR using the HTBI primer set and the Qiagen OneStep RT-PCR kit. The libraries were constructed in a second round of multiplex PCR and then size-selected and purified. Sequencing of the libraries was done on an Illumina HiSeq2000 using paired-end 100 bp reads. From the authors' description of their analysis: SOAPnuke was used to process the raw data, with reads discarded if the reads contained adapters or uncalled bases, had a mean Phred below 15, or lacked an exact constant-primer or identifier match. COPE v1.2.5 was used to merge the high-quality paired reads, and each unique nucleotide sequence was defined as a clonotype. MiTCR v1.1 was used to align the clonotypes against IMGT TRBV, TRBD and TRBJ reference segments. Only V-J combinations with frequency above 0.0001, covering 99.2% of repertoires, were analysed. The TCS score was defined as F50 (clonal expansion) divided by E x V (chaos), with BLOSUM62-based TCRdist calculated between CDR3 peptides within each V-J. Welch's t-statistics and random forest reduced 500 to 650 V-J features to 13, which were used in a naive Bayes classifier (R e1071). In-frame beta chains were kept once TCRdb had trimmed the public reads at Q25 with fastp and called clones with MiXCR. Each entry is one CDR3 protein sequence, shown with its most common DNA and genes. The V and J calls were determined by TCRdb, not by the authors. This sample holds about 640,000 distinct CDR3 sequences; around 21% were observed only once. The ten largest make up about 34% of the sample.

Spanning cysteine to phenylalanine, the CDR3 consists of 14 amino acids. Only the CDR3 region is kept as DNA, spanning 42 bases read in frame from base 1. The germline V gene (reference sequence) gives CDR1 as LGHDT and CDR2 as YNNKEL. Study-wide findings and limitations: Sample size was not statistically predetermined, and blinding of investigators to group allocation was not performed. A 13 V-J signature model separated ophthalmopathy from stable hyperthyroidism, with around 90% sensitivity and 81.08% specificity in cross-validation and 80%/75% in testing. In validation, the model predicted progression to ophthalmopathy with 55% to 71% sensitivity and less than 75% specificity, a median of around six months before onset. Most expanded thyroid clonotypes (frequency above 0.001) were also found in blood, which suggests that blood repertoires may mirror thyroid immune responses.

Ophthalmopathy patients had moderately to severely active disease, with a Clinical Activity Score of 3 or more, a NOSPECS grade of 4 or more, and a disease duration of less than 3 months. Any patient with an uncontrolled infection, another autoimmune disease, pregnancy or lactation was excluded. Clinical symptoms, serum thyroxine and TRAb, thyroid ultrasound, and orbital computed tomography formed the basis for the diagnoses. PBMCs were isolated from about 10 ml of fresh peripheral blood by Ficoll-Paque density gradient centrifugation. Trizol reagent was used to extract total RNA, and RNA quality was then checked on an Agilent 2100 Bioanalyzer.

This receptor was obtained from a man in his thirties or forties with Graves' ophthalmopathy. The sequenced sample was blood. The chain is encoded by TRBV3-1 joined to TRBJ2-7, with TRBD1 tentatively as D gene (5 bases match). The nucleotide sequence reads as follows: TGCGCCAGCAGCCGGCCACAGGCCCCCTACGAGCAGTACTTC. This gives the protein CASSRPQAPYEQYF.